A selection of T cell receptor beta chains follows, all from one sample in a study of vaccination effects on CD4 cells after COVID-19. These receptors have no identified antigens. Produced via immunoSEQ multiplex PCR; TCRdb's table is partial and in-frame only. The table includes about 72,000 clones, approximately 80% detected once. Sequenced material: CD4+ T cells from PBMCs cultured without peptide, taken before COVID-19 vaccination. All receptors come from a human donor who received a COVID-19 vaccine. Each CDR3 is given with its conserved first and last residue. A D gene is named only where the DNA matches it firmly. Clone size appears in some rows only: once, few, many, or a class for an expanded clone.

J: TRBJ1-3; D: -; V: TRBV19; size: -; length: 14; DNA: TGTGCCAGTAGTCGGGCATTGTGGGGAAACACCATATATTTT; CDR3: CASSRALWGNTIYF
J: TRBJ1-4; D: -; V: TRBV28; size: few; length: 13; DNA: TGTGCCAGTAAGGCAGGCGGGAGTGAAAAACTGTTTTTT; CDR3: CASKAGGSEKLFF
J: TRBJ2-5; D: TRBD1; V: TRBV6-5; size: -; length: 15; DNA: TGTGCCAGCAGTTACCGGGGACAGCTCCAAGAGACCCAGTACTTC; CDR3: CASSYRGQLQETQYF
J: TRBJ1-5; D: -; V: TRBV6-5; size: -; length: 13; DNA: TGTGCCAGCAGTTACTCCCCCGGAGGGCCCCAGCATTTT; CDR3: CASSYSPGGPQHF
J: TRBJ1-2; D: -; V: TRBV13; size: few; length: 15; DNA: TGTGCCAGCAGCTTCGGAGGGGCGTCAGGATATGGCTACACCTTC; CDR3: CASSFGGASGYGYTF
J: TRBJ2-1; D: -; V: TRBV27; size: -; length: 19; DNA: TGTGCCAGCCAAACCCTGTCCACCGGACGTCTAGGCTCCTACAATGAGCAGTTCTTC; CDR3: CASQTLSTGRLGSYNEQFF
J: TRBJ1-1; D: -; V: TRBV6-6; size: -; length: 13; DNA: TGTGCCAGCAGATGGGACGGAAACACTGAAGCTTTCTTT; CDR3: CASRWDGNTEAFF
J: TRBJ2-5; D: -; V: TRBV28; size: -; length: 16; DNA: TGTGCCAGCAGTTTGGGGGGCAAAGGAATCTTTGAGACCCAGTACTTC; CDR3: CASSLGGKGIFETQYF
J: TRBJ1-1; D: -; V: TRBV28; size: few; length: 16; DNA: TGTGCCAGCACCATAGGGGGGGCAATTCGAAACACTGAAGCTTTCTTT; CDR3: CASTIGGAIRNTEAFF
J: TRBJ2-4; D: -; V: TRBV10-3; size: once; length: 14; DNA: TGTGCCATCAGTGAGGGATTAGCAGGATACATTCAGTACTTC; CDR3: CAISEGLAGYIQYF
J: TRBJ2-5; D: TRBD1; V: TRBV5-1; size: -; length: 14; DNA: TGCGCCAGCAGCTCCCGACAGGGGGGAGAGACCCAGTACTTC; CDR3: CASSSRQGGETQYF
J: TRBJ2-6; D: -; V: TRBV9; size: -; length: 16; DNA: TGTGCCAGCAGCGTGGTTGGGCGCTCTGGGGCCAACGTCCTGACTTTC; CDR3: CASSVVGRSGANVLTF
J: TRBJ1-2; D: -; V: TRBV28; size: -; length: 12; DNA: TGTGCCAGCAGTTCGGACCCAAAGGGCTACACCTTC; CDR3: CASSSDPKGYTF
J: TRBJ1-5; D: -; V: TRBV6-6; size: -; length: 15; DNA: TGTGCCAGCAGTTACTTTTATGAGCCCGATCAGCCCCAGCATTTT; CDR3: CASSYFYEPDQPQHF
J: TRBJ1-1; D: TRBD1; V: TRBV6-5; size: -; length: 15; DNA: TGTGCCAGCAGTCTCTATTTGGGACAGACCACTGAAGCTTTCTTT; CDR3: CASSLYLGQTTEAFF
J: TRBJ2-5; D: TRBD2; V: TRBV4-2; size: -; length: 15; DNA: TGTGCCAGCAGCCAAGATAGGGAGGGAGGAGAGACCCAGTACTTC; CDR3: CASSQDREGGETQYF
J: TRBJ1-6; D: TRBD1; V: TRBV30; size: few; length: 14; DNA: TGTGCCTTTAGAGCAGGGGGCGCAGGTTCACCCCTCCACTTT; CDR3: CAFRAGGAGSPLHF
J: TRBJ2-3; D: TRBD1; V: TRBV7-2; size: -; length: 15; DNA: TGTGCCAGCAGCTTACAGGGGGCCACACGAGATACGCAGTATTTT; CDR3: CASSLQGATRDTQYF
J: TRBJ2-5; D: TRBD2; V: TRBV6-1; size: once; length: 19; DNA: TGTGCCAGCAGTGAAAACCGCCCAATTGTAGCGGGGAGGCAAGAGACCCAGTACTTC; CDR3: CASSENRPIVAGRQETQYF
J: TRBJ1-1; D: -; V: TRBV6-5; size: -; length: 14; DNA: TGTGCCAGCAGAAGGGTCCATGTGAACACTGAAGCTTTCTTT; CDR3: CASRRVHVNTEAFF
J: TRBJ1-2; D: -; V: TRBV19; size: -; length: 14; DNA: TGTGCCAGTGCAAAAGCAGATGGCAGCTATGGCTACACCTTC; CDR3: CASAKADGSYGYTF
J: TRBJ1-6; D: TRBD1; V: TRBV4-3; size: -; length: 16; DNA: TGCGCCAGCAGCCAGGCCTCGGACAGGAAGAATTCACCCCTCCACTTT; CDR3: CASSQASDRKNSPLHF
J: TRBJ1-2; D: TRBD1; V: TRBV12-3/TRBV12-4; size: -; length: 13; DNA: TGTGCCAGCCTATGGGGACAGTCTGGCGGCTACACCTTC; CDR3: CASLWGQSGGYTF
J: TRBJ1-4; D: -; V: TRBV10-1; size: few; length: 14; DNA: TGCGCCAGCAGTGAAGGGGGGCAAGCTGAAAAACTGTTTTTT; CDR3: CASSEGGQAEKLFF
J: TRBJ2-5; D: TRBD1; V: TRBV7-2; size: -; length: 14; DNA: TGTGCCAGCAGCCTCCGGGACAGACAAGAGACCCAGTACTTC; CDR3: CASSLRDRQETQYF
J: TRBJ2-2; D: -; V: TRBV7-2; size: -; length: 15; DNA: TGTGCCAGCAGCCCCCGACACCTGAACACCGGGGAGCTGTTTTTT; CDR3: CASSPRHLNTGELFF
J: TRBJ1-1; D: -; V: TRBV11-2; size: once; length: 14; DNA: TGTGCCAGCAGCTTACCAGGTTGGCTCACTGAAGCTTTCTTT; CDR3: CASSLPGWLTEAFF
J: TRBJ1-1; D: -; V: TRBV11-2; size: -; length: 13; DNA: TGTGCCAGCCGGGGCCCAGGGGTTACTGAAGCTTTCTTT; CDR3: CASRGPGVTEAFF
J: TRBJ1-2; D: -; V: TRBV9; size: -; length: 12; DNA: TGCCTGAATCGTGAGGGGAACTATGGCTACACCTTC; CDR3: CLNREGNYGYTF
J: TRBJ2-3; D: TRBD2; V: TRBV5-1; size: -; length: 14; DNA: TGCGCCAGCAGTCCGGGACTAGCGGAAGATACGCAGTATTTT; CDR3: CASSPGLAEDTQYF
J: TRBJ2-5; D: TRBD2; V: TRBV7-3; size: -; length: 14; DNA: TGTGCCAGCAGCCCAGGACGGGAGGAAGAGACCCAGTACTTC; CDR3: CASSPGREEETQYF
J: TRBJ1-1; D: -; V: TRBV10-2; size: -; length: 13; DNA: TGCGCCAGCAGCGAGGGGTCGGGCACTGAAGCTTTCTTT; CDR3: CASSEGSGTEAFF
J: TRBJ2-1; D: TRBD2; V: TRBV6-2/TRBV6-3; size: once; length: 15; DNA: TGTGCCAGCAGTAGCGGGGGGAGCTCCTACAATGAGCAGTTCTTC; CDR3: CASSSGGSSYNEQFF
J: TRBJ2-5; D: TRBD2; V: TRBV9; size: -; length: 15; DNA: TGTGCCAGCAGCGTATATGGCGGGGGGCAAGAGACCCAGTACTTC; CDR3: CASSVYGGGQETQYF
J: TRBJ1-3; D: -; V: TRBV5-1; size: -; length: 14; DNA: TGCGCCAGCAGCGAGACGGTGCCTGGAAACACCATATATTTT; CDR3: CASSETVPGNTIYF
J: TRBJ2-3; D: -; V: TRBV15; size: -; length: 16; DNA: TGTGCCACCAGCAGAGAAGGGAGACTAGTCACAGATACGCAGTATTTT; CDR3: CATSREGRLVTDTQYF
J: TRBJ2-5; D: TRBD1; V: TRBV5-1; size: -; length: 17; DNA: TGCGCCAGCAGCTTCCTGTTGACAGGGGGTGACAAAGAGACCCAGTACTTC; CDR3: CASSFLLTGGDKETQYF
J: TRBJ1-1; D: -; V: TRBV2; size: -; length: 13; DNA: TGTGCCAGCAGGGTATACCGGAACACTGAAGCTTTCTTT; CDR3: CASRVYRNTEAFF
J: TRBJ1-1; D: -; V: TRBV9; size: -; length: 13; DNA: TGTGCCAGCAGCGTAGGGCCAGACACTGAAGCTTTCTTT; CDR3: CASSVGPDTEAFF
J: TRBJ1-5; D: -; V: TRBV24-1; size: -; length: 12; DNA: TGTGCCACCAGCCGAGACTGGGGGCCCCAGCATTTT; CDR3: CATSRDWGPQHF
J: TRBJ1-1; D: -; V: TRBV9; size: once; length: 14; DNA: TGTGCCAGCAGCCCTCGGACAGCTCAACCTGAAGCTTTCTTT; CDR3: CASSPRTAQPEAFF
J: TRBJ1-2; D: -; V: TRBV20-1; size: once; length: 12; DNA: TGCAGTGCTAGTACAGAACCCTATGGCTACACCTTC; CDR3: CSASTEPYGYTF
J: TRBJ1-1; D: TRBD1; V: TRBV7-2; size: -; length: 14; DNA: TGTGCCAGCTCAAGACAGGGTATGAACACTGAAGCTTTCTTT; CDR3: CASSRQGMNTEAFF
J: TRBJ2-2; D: -; V: TRBV12-3/TRBV12-4; size: -; length: 10; DNA: TGTGCCAGCAGTGGTGGGGAGCTGTTTTTT; CDR3: CASSGGELFF
J: TRBJ2-2; D: TRBD1; V: TRBV18; size: -; length: 16; DNA: TGTGCCAGCTCACCCCCGACAGGGAGAGAAACCGGGGAGCTGTTTTTT; CDR3: CASSPPTGRETGELFF
J: TRBJ1-2; D: TRBD1; V: TRBV30; size: few; length: 15; DNA: TGTGCCTGGAGTGGACTGGGACAGGGGATGGGTGGCTACACCTTC; CDR3: CAWSGLGQGMGGYTF